One sample yielded the 18 T cell receptor beta chains listed below, sequenced in a study of blood T cell repertoires in COVID-19. Generated by immunoSEQ multiplex PCR, the TCRdb table keeps only in-frame clones and is missing some. The sample lists roughly 300,000 clones, 90% occurring once. Sequencing used peripheral blood. Receptors originate from a young woman with COVID-19, enrolled during active disease.

V and J are TRBV13 and TRBJ2-7; tentative D call: TRBD2 (6 bases). Trimming pared 4 bases from V and 1 base from J, leaving 11 bases between. The CDR3 extends over 14 amino acids. The germline V gene has CDR1 PRHDT and CDR2 FYEKMQ (reference sequence). The CDR3 loop is CASSSEGPSYEQYF. The CDR3, as DNA: TGTGCCAGCAGCTCGGAGGGTCCTTCCTACGAGCAGTACTTC. Filled out from reference TRBV13 and TRBJ2-7, the complete variable domain reads AAGVIQSPRHLIKEKRETATLKCYPIPRHDTVYWYQQGPGQDPQFLISFYEKMQSDKGSIPDRFSAQQFSDYHSELNMSSLELGDSALYFCASSSEGPSYEQYFGPGTRLTVT.

The chain links TRBV3-1 (or the pseudogene TRBV3-2) to TRBJ1-1, with 9 positions matching TRBD1. This CDR3 is 14 amino acids long. Trimming at V came to 2 bases and at J to 5 bases, leaving 3 bases not matched to a gene. Germline CDR1 is LGHDT and CDR2 is YNNKEL (reference sequence). The CDR3 sequence is CASSQYDRGTEAFF. CDR3 DNA sequence: TGTGCCAGCAGCCAATATGACAGGGGGACTGAAGCTTTCTTT.

This chain joins TRBV7-9 and TRBJ1-1; TRBD1 matches 9 bases. Germline-derived CDR1 and CDR2 are SEHNR and FQNEAQ (reference sequence). The CDR3 runs to 15 residues. V lost 5 bases, J lost 5 bases, and 9 bases stayed unmatched. The DNA for the CDR3 is TGTGCCAGCAGCCCAGCGGACAGGGGAGTGACTGAAGCTTTCTTT. This codes for CASSPADRGVTEAFF.

The chain joins TRBV28 to TRBJ1-2; TRBD1 matches at 7 bases. After removal of 8 bases from V and 5 bases from J, the junction contained 8 bases not matched to a gene. The CDR3 consists of 13 residues. CDR1 and CDR2 (germline): MDHEN, SYDVKM. The CDR3 region is CASRQGLSYGYTF. CDR3 bases: TGTGCCAGCCGACAGGGTTTAAGTTATGGCTACACCTTC.

The chain joins TRBV6-5 to TRBJ1-1; perhaps TRBD1 as D (5 bases). The V gene lost 5 bases and the J gene lost 4 bases, with 17 bases spanning the gap. The germline V gene encodes CDR1 MNHEY and CDR2 SVGAGI. The CDR3 is 15 amino acids. The CDR3 DNA follows: TGTGCCAGCAGTCGGCCAGGAGGGGAGAGCACTGAAGCTTTCTTT. It yields the protein CASSRPGGESTEAFF.

The chain is built from TRBV2 and TRBJ2-1; unclear D gene. The CDR3 consists of 16 residues. Trimming removed 0 bases from V and 4 bases from J, with 13 bases in between. Per the germline V gene, CDR1 is SNHLY and CDR2 is FYNNEI. The CDR3: CASSEAGQSPYNEQFF. The CDR3 DNA is TGTGCCAGCAGTGAAGCGGGCCAATCTCCTTACAATGAGCAGTTCTTC.

This clone was detected once. The CDR3 DNA follows: TGTGCCAGCAGTTACTCGAGTGACAGGGGCTACGAGCAGTACTTC. Protein sequence: CASSYSSDRGYEQYF. The genes are TRBV6-5 and TRBJ2-7, with 8 bases that match TRBD1. The CDR3 is made up of 15 amino acids. Germline V gene data show CDR1 as MNHEY and CDR2 as SVGAGI. Germline trimming cut 0 bases from V and 3 bases from J; bases unmatched to any gene: 4.

This CDR3 is CASSLDWRTSSYEQYF. CDR3 sequence (DNA): TGTGCCAGCAGCTTGGATTGGCGTACTAGCTCCTACGAGCAGTACTTC. The rearrangement links TRBV5-6 to TRBJ2-7; a weak D match, TRBD2 (5 bases). Germline values: CDR1 SGHDT, CDR2 YYEEEE. Trimming removed 0 bases at V and 0 bases at J, with 13 bases between. The CDR3 is made up of 16 amino acids.

The rearrangement links TRBV5-1 to TRBJ2-2; 9 bases match TRBD2. The germline V gene has CDR1 SGHRS and CDR2 YFSETQ. CDR3 length equals 16 residues. V lost 0 bases to trimming and J lost 7 bases; unmatched junction nucleotides: 7. CDR3 residues: CASSLEGSGRVGELFF. DNA for the CDR3: TGCGCCAGCAGCTTGGAAGGTAGCGGGAGAGTCGGGGAGCTGTTTTTT.

The CDR3 spells CASSLTGTSSEQYF. DNA for the CDR3: TGTGCCAGCTCATTAACCGGGACTAGCTCCGAGCAGTACTTC. This chain joins TRBV18 and TRBJ2-7, with 9 bases identical to TRBD2. The V segment lost 5 bases and the J segment 6 bases; nucleotides outside the gene matches: 8. This CDR3 has 14 amino acids. The germline V gene encodes CDR1 KGHSH and CDR2 LQKENI. Based on the CDR3 plus reference TRBV18 and TRBJ2-7, the full variable domain is NAGVMQNPRHLVRRRGQEARLRCSPMKGHSHVYWYRQLPEEGLKFMVYLQKENIIDESGMPKERFSAEFPKEGPSILRIQQVVRGDSAAYFCASSLTGTSSEQYFGPGTRLTVT.

The CDR3 loop is CSVRGYQETQYF. CDR3 coding DNA: TGCAGCGTCCGGGGGTACCAAGAGACCCAGTACTTC. This chain joins TRBV29-1 and TRBJ2-5; D might be TRBD2 (6 bases). V lost 6 bases and J lost 0, with 8 bases in between. The germline V gene has CDR1 SQVTM and CDR2 ANQGSEA. The CDR3 spans 12 residues.

V gene TRBV3-1 (or the pseudogene TRBV3-2) combines with J gene TRBJ2-2; D ambiguous. CDR3 size: 15 residues. V dropped 0 bases and J dropped 1 base, with 6 bases sitting between them. CDR1 and CDR2 (germline): LGHDT, YNNKEL (reference sequence). CDR3 amino acids: CASSQDGGNTGELFF. CDR3 DNA: TGTGCCAGCAGCCAAGACGGCGGGAACACCGGGGAGCTGTTTTTT.

The chain joins TRBV25-1 to TRBJ1-6; D gene ambiguous. This CDR3 is 13 amino acids long. The germline V gene has CDR1 MGHDK and CDR2 SYGVNS. The V end lost 1 base, the J end lost 10 bases, and 8 bases lay between the germline ends. The CDR3 loop reads CASSEFGESPLHF. The CDR3 DNA reads as TGTGCCAGCAGTGAATTTGGGGAGTCACCCCTCCACTTT.

This chain joins TRBV2 and TRBJ1-4; D is unclear. The CDR3 has 12 amino acids. Germline V gives CDR1 SNHLY, CDR2 FYNNEI. Trimming removed 6 bases from V and 7 bases from J, with 9 bases in between. CDR3 loop: CASSPGREKLFF. DNA for the CDR3: TGTGCCAGCAGCCCCGGTCGTGAAAAACTGTTTTTT.

The chain combines TRBV2 with TRBJ2-7; 7 bases are shared with TRBD2. Trimming at V came to 4 bases and at J to 0 bases, leaving 6 bases not matched to a gene. CDR3 length: 15 residues. CDR1 and CDR2 from the germline V gene are SNHLY and FYNNEI. The CDR3 loop is CASSAGGRVSYEQYF. CDR3 DNA sequence: TGTGCCAGCAGTGCGGGCGGGAGAGTCTCCTACGAGCAGTACTTC.

The V and J genes are TRBV29-1 and TRBJ1-1, with a tentative D call TRBD1 (5 bases). Germline V lookup: CDR1 SQVTM, CDR2 ANQGSEA. This CDR3 is 12 amino acids long. The V and J ends lost 7 bases and 2 bases respectively, with 11 bases between them. The CDR3: CSGRQTNTEAFF. The CDR3 DNA sequence: TGCAGCGGGCGACAGACAAACACTGAAGCTTTCTTT.

The chain is built from TRBV7-2 and TRBJ2-7, with D perhaps TRBD1 (7 bases). CDR1 SGHTA and CDR2 FQGNSA come from the germline V gene. With 3 bases removed from V and 6 bases from J, the gap between germline ends came to 15 bases. The CDR3 length is 14 residues. This chain's CDR3 is CASSFQGGEGEQYF. CDR3 sequence (DNA): TGTGCCAGCAGCTTCCAGGGGGGAGAGGGCGAGCAGTACTTC. Drawing the rest from reference TRBV7-2 and TRBJ2-7, the complete variable domain is GAGVSQSPSNKVTEKGKDVELRCDPISGHTALYWYRQSLGQGLEFLIYFQGNSAPDKSGLPSDRFSAERTGGSVSTLTIQRTQQEDSAVYLCASSFQGGEGEQYFGPGTRLTVT.

The chain joins TRBV19 to TRBJ2-5; 7 bases fit TRBD2. The CDR3 spans 15 residues. Looked up from germline, CDR1 is LNHDA and CDR2 is SQIVND (reference sequence). The V gene end was trimmed by 6 bases and the J gene end by 7 bases; junction bases not matched to a gene: 14. CDR3 coding DNA: TGTGCCAGTAGCCAGAGAGGACTAGAGTCTGGGACCCAGTACTTC. This translates into CASSQRGLESGTQYF. The entire variable domain, with the rest obtained from reference TRBV19 and TRBJ2-5, is as follows: DGGITQSPKYLFRKEGQNVTLSCEQNLNHDAMYWYRQDPGQGLRLIYYSQIVNDFQKGDIAEGYSVSREKKESFPLTVTSAQKNPTAFYLCASSQRGLESGTQYFGPGTRLLVL.